This TCR beta chain was recorded in a study of blood T cell repertoires in COVID-19 (dated by TCRdb to between 2020 and 2021). A note on the overall study: Collaborator samples came from the United States, Italy and Spain and covered acute and convalescent phases of COVID-19. The prospective study material was composed of cDNA or gDNA derived from T cells, B-cell-depleted T cells, or PBMCs. Subjects who had been exposed to COVID-19, were actively infected with it, or had recovered from it provided the deeply sampled blood TCRbeta repertoires that made up the dataset. The repertoires were released in a freely available public database meant as a resource for research on the immune response to SARS-CoV-2. Samples came from the ongoing ImmuneRACE study (first 160 participants) plus 1,254 subjects from 6 global collaborators. Sample metadata almost always included a de-identified subject ID, COVID-19 status, age in years and sex. Where available, HLA class I and class II types were obtained from metadata supplied by the sample provider rather than from assay-based typing. Summary of the overall study and its limitations: The quantity of clinical and demographic metadata differed by source and by participant and was supplied without curation.

Worth noting for this clone: Its target antigen remains unknown. Per-base qualities were not stored, and no clone one base away is much larger.

V is cut back by 3 bases and J by 0 bases, with 5 bases in the junction unmatched. From a lookup of the germline V gene, CDR1 and CDR2 are KGHSH and LQKENI. The CDR3, cysteine through phenylalanine, is 16 amino acids long. The retained sequence is limited to the CDR3, 48 bases, with the frame set at the first base. The immunoSEQ Assay, a bias-controlled multiplex PCR, was used to amplify TCRbeta CDR3 regions from genomic DNA. In the source study's methods: Within the assay, amplification of reference gene primers was used to estimate how many nucleated cells each sample contained. Sequence reads were collapsed and filtered to measure the absolute abundance of every unique TCRbeta CDR3 rearrangement. For each sample, productive Simpson clonality was calculated as the square root of Simpson's diversity index across productive rearrangements. TCRdb limited this immuneACCESS table to in-frame rearrangements with V and J called. A share of clones is missing; checked studies link under half to unresolved V genes, and the rest is unexplained. V and J calls and clone size come straight from that table; D and trimming were deduced from the DNA. A total of nearly 350,000 clones appear in this sample, about 90% of them only once. The ten largest clones take up roughly 3.3% of the sample.

A second Seattle source provided samples from volunteer blood donors who had recovered from COVID-19. Each collaborating institution followed its own protocols to collect whole blood in K2EDTA tubes. For TCRbeta analysis, collaborator samples were shipped as frozen whole blood, as isolated PBMCs, or as DNA extracted from either sample type. Sequences were obtained from peripheral blood. The V gene is TRBV18 and the J gene is TRBJ1-1; 9 junctional bases match TRBD1. This receptor was identified in a woman under 30 who had recovered from COVID-19. This receptor carries the CDR3 CASSPPTGGMNTEAFF. The DNA sequence reads TGTGCCAGCTCACCCCCGACAGGGGGGATGAACACTGAAGCTTTCTTT.